This TCR beta chain was obtained from a study of blood T cell repertoires in COVID-19. In the study overall: The samples span acute and convalescent COVID-19 from the United States, Italy and Spain. PBMCs, B-cell-depleted T cells, or T cells were the source of the cDNA or gDNA that made up the material.

Trimming shortened V by 8 bases and J by 8 bases, and 18 bases separated the two germline ends. This CDR3 is 14 amino acids long. CDR1 and CDR2 from the germline V gene are MDHEN and SYDVKM. This clone came up once. Measured with immunoSEQ multiplex PCR; TCRdb has only the in-frame clones, and not every one. Counted here are approximately 480,000 clones, roughly 90% occurring once; the ten biggest clones make up roughly 0.72%. Grouping used clinical history reported by participants in a survey and questionnaire. Cohort 3 recovered donors had two negative PCRs, clearance, or symptom resolution. The V call is TRBV28, the J call TRBJ1-4, with a weak D call TRBD1 (5 bases). The sample comprised PBMCs or T cells enriched from blood (not recorded which). The clonotype was recovered from a woman between 18 and 29 years old who had recovered from COVID-19. CDR3 in amino acids: CASGRGVGGEKLFF. CDR3 sequence (DNA): TGTGCCAGCGGCCGGGGGGTCGGAGGGGAAAAACTGTTTTTT.